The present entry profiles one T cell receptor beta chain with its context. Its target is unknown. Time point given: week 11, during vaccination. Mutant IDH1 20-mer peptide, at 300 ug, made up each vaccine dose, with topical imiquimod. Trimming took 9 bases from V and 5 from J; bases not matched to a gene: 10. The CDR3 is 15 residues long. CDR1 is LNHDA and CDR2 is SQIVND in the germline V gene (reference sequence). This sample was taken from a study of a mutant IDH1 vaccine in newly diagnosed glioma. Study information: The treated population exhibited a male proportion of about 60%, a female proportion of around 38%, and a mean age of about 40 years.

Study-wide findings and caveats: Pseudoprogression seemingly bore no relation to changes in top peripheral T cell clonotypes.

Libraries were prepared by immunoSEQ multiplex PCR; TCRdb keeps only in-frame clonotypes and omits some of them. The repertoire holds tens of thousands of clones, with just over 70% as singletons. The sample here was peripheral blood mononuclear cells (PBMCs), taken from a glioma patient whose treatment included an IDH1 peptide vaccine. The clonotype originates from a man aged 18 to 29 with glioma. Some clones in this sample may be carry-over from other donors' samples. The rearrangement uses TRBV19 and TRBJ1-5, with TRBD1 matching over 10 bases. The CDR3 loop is CASLEGTGVHQPQHF. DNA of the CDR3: TGTGCCAGCCTAGAGGGGACAGGGGTACATCAGCCCCAGCATTTT.